This T cell receptor (beta chain) derives from a study of shared clonotypes between healthy human individuals. Only CD45RO-negative cells positively selected for CCR7 counted as naive CD8 cells, so terminally differentiated effector memory CD45RA+ cells were excluded. Donors, without exception, were Caucasian adults residing in Nashville, Tennessee. This table comes from immunoSEQ multiplex PCR, and its TCRdb copy is limited to in-frame clones, with some not included. The sample has about 820,000 clones; 80% to 95% are singletons. V dropped 6 bases and J dropped 2; count of bases not matched to a gene: 6. From germline, CDR1 is MDHEN and CDR2 SYDVKM. The CDR3 is 16 residues long.

The sequenced material came from naive CD8+ T cells sorted from blood. V and J are TRBV28 and TRBJ2-3, with 12 bases aligning to TRBD2. The clonotype was recovered from a man younger than 40 in good health. DNA of the CDR3: TGTGCCAGCAGGAGGACTAGCGGGGATGCCACAGATACGCAGTATTTT. It specifies CASRRTSGDATDTQYF.